The 18 T cell receptor beta chains below come from one sample, sequenced in a study of regulatory T cells in long-lasting Graves disease. As for time point: newly diagnosed GD, antithyroid drugs for less than 3 months. The TCR library was made from RNA extracted from PBMCs. In building TCR beta libraries, iRepertoire HTBI primers were used together with Arm-PCR of CDR3 regions. In TCRdb, the multiplex PCR reads were re-called with MiXCR into one record per CDR3 protein. The profile covers 420,000 or so distinct CDR3 sequences, with around 15% appearing a single time and around 23% taken by the ten largest. The data also belong to a second study, concerning T cells in Graves' hyperthyroidism and ophthalmopathy.

Material: peripheral blood mononuclear cells (PBMCs), obtained at new diagnosis, from a patient treated with antithyroid drugs. These receptor sequences come from a woman under 30 with Graves disease.

This clonotype occurred many times. This chain joins TRBV7-8 and TRBJ2-1; perhaps D is TRBD1 or TRBD2 (5 bases each). V lost 5 bases and J lost 4, with 12 bases in between. The CDR3 covers 14 residues. The germline gives CDR1 SGHVS, CDR2 FQNEAQ. CDR3 loop: CASSISGPYNEQFF. DNA for the CDR3: TGTGCCAGCAGCATATCGGGACCTTACAATGAGCAGTTCTTC.

There are many counts of this clonotype. The V and J genes are TRBV6-5 and TRBJ2-3, with D hard to call. Germline lookup yields CDR1 MNHEY and CDR2 SVGAGI. The CDR3 loop spans 14 amino acids. V lost 2 bases, J lost 5 bases, and 11 bases lay in between. CDR3 sequence: CASSYAQLGDTQYF. The CDR3 DNA is TGTGCCAGCAGTTACGCGCAGCTGGGAGATACGCAGTATTTT.

V usage is TRBV19 and J usage is TRBJ2-7; perhaps TRBD1 as D (6 bases). The CDR3 has 15 amino acids. With 2 bases removed from V and 7 bases from J, the gap between germline ends came to 18 bases. CDR1 LNHDA and CDR2 SQIVND come from the germline V gene (reference sequence). Here the CDR3 DNA reads TGTGCCAGTAGTATATCGGGGACACCGACGGGGGAGCAGTACTTC. Residues: CASSISGTPTGEQYF.

This clonotype came up many times. This sequence joins TRBV7-9 and TRBJ2-3, with TRBD2 matching 9 bases. The CDR3 loop spans 16 amino acids. Trimming removed 1 base from V and 1 base from J; junction bases left unmatched: 3. Germline values: CDR1 SEHNR, CDR2 FQNEAQ (reference sequence). The CDR3 nucleotides are TGTGCCAGCAGCTTAGTCGCGGGAGGGGGCACAGATACGCAGTATTTT. Its protein is CASSLVAGGGTDTQYF. Complete variable domain (other parts from reference TRBV7-9 and TRBJ2-3): DTGVSQNPRHKITKRGQNVTFRCDPISEHNRLYWYRQTLGQGPEFLTYFQNEAQLEKSRLLSDRFSAERPKGSFSTLEIQRTEQGDSAMYLCASSLVAGGGTDTQYFGPGTRLTVL.

This clonotype came up many times. This chain connects TRBV3-1 to TRBJ2-3; weak D call: TRBD2 (5 bases). Trimming shortened V by 0 bases and J by 2 bases, and 15 bases separated the two germline ends. CDR1 and CDR2 (germline): LGHDT, YNNKEL (reference sequence). This CDR3 has 17 residues. The CDR3 sequence is CASSQDSKRFYTDTQYF. The CDR3 DNA sequence: TGTGCCAGCAGCCAAGATTCCAAGCGGTTCTACACAGATACGCAGTATTTT.

This chain links TRBV9 with TRBJ2-3, with D possibly being TRBD1 or TRBD2 (5 bases each). Germline V gene data show CDR1 as SGDLS and CDR2 as YYNGEE. The germline V and J ends were trimmed by 0 bases and 2 bases, with 16 bases remaining between them. This CDR3 has 17 amino acids. The CDR3 DNA sequence: TGTGCCAGCAGCGTAGAGGTCGGACTGGGGGTCACAGATACGCAGTATTTT. Translating it yields CASSVEVGLGVTDTQYF.

This clonotype was seen ten or more times. This sequence joins TRBV11-2 and TRBJ1-1; a possible D gene is TRBD1 (6 bases). Germline V gives CDR1 SGHAT, CDR2 FQNNGV. V was shortened by 5 bases and J by 5 bases, with 18 bases between the two germline ends. The CDR3 runs 15 residues. The CDR3 DNA reads TGTGCCAGCAGCCCCGAGGTGGGGGGGCAGACTGAAGCTTTCTTT. Translation: CASSPEVGGQTEAFF.

As regards this clonotype: At one of its ends the junction is not consistent with the germline gene, which may arise from a read error. The chain links TRBV6-1 to TRBJ2-2; D tentatively reads TRBD1 or TRBD2 (5 bases each). There are 15 residues in the CDR3. The V gene's germline CDR1 is MNHNS and CDR2 SASEGT. CDR3 amino acids: CASWGSQGAPVELLF. CDR3 nucleotide sequence: TGTGCCAGCTGGGGGTCCCAGGGTGCCCCCGTGGAGCTGCTTTTT.

The rearrangement uses TRBV9 and TRBJ2-1; no reliable D call. The V gene lost 0 bases and the J gene lost 0 bases, with 7 bases spanning the gap. Germline CDR1 is SGDLS and CDR2 is YYNGEE. CDR3 size: 15 residues. The CDR3 sequence is CASSVAGTSYNEQFF. The CDR3 DNA sequence: TGTGCCAGCAGCGTAGCGGGTACCTCCTACAATGAGCAGTTCTTC.

The chain links TRBV28 to TRBJ1-2; D is possibly TRBD1 (5 bases). This CDR3 region has 16 residues. Trimming left V 3 bases short and J 8 bases short, with 22 bases between. Per germline, CDR1 MDHEN and CDR2 SYDVKM. CDR3 sequence (DNA): TGTGCCAGCAGTTTTTTGGCCAGGGACTCCGCGAGGGGCTACACCTTC. Amino acid sequence: CASSFLARDSARGYTF.

This clonotype was detected many times. The chain has TRBV2 and TRBJ2-7; TRBD1 might be the D (6 bases). CDR1 SNHLY and CDR2 FYNNEI come from the germline V gene. V gave up 0 bases and J gave up 2 bases, with 17 bases separating them. The CDR3 runs to 17 residues. CDR3 loop: CASSEALGTPLTYEQYF. In DNA, the CDR3 is TGTGCCAGCAGTGAAGCTCTTGGGACACCCCTAACCTACGAGCAGTACTTC.

The table lists this clonotype with a count of one. This chain links TRBV20-1 with TRBJ2-3; 8 bases match TRBD2. Germline lookup yields CDR1 DFQATT and CDR2 SNEGSKA (reference sequence). V gave up 3 bases and J gave up 1 base; unmatched junction bases: 18. The CDR3 extends over 19 amino acids. CDR3 amino acids: CSASSGVGSGSPRTDTQYF. The CDR3 DNA follows: TGCAGTGCTAGCTCGGGGGTGGGCAGCGGGAGTCCCCGCACAGATACGCAGTATTTT.

This clonotype was counted at least ten times. The chain combines TRBV6-1 with TRBJ1-5; 10 bases fit TRBD1. The junction had 6 bases not matched to a gene; V was cut back by 6 bases and J by 7 bases. This CDR3 region has 14 residues. CDR1 is MNHNS, CDR2 SASEGT, per germline. CDR3 residues: CASRQDRGRQPQHF. The CDR3 region has the DNA TGTGCCAGCAGACAAGACAGGGGGCGACAGCCCCAGCATTTT.

The V call is TRBV20-1, the J call TRBJ2-3, with 7 bases identical to TRBD1. Germline V gene sequence: CDR1 DFQATT, CDR2 SNEGSKA (reference sequence). Trimming removed 4 bases from V and 3 bases from J; junction bases left unmatched: 7. This CDR3 region has 14 residues. CDR3 sequence: CSAIHTGETDTQYF. DNA for the CDR3: TGCAGTGCTATTCATACAGGGGAGACAGATACGCAGTATTTT.

In its sample, this clonotype was seen many times. The chain is built from TRBV5-1 and TRBJ2-7; 10 nucleotides line up with TRBD1. Trimming at V came to 4 bases and at J to 5 bases, leaving 3 bases not matched to a gene. Germline V gene data show CDR1 as SGHRS and CDR2 as YFSETQ. The CDR3 runs to 13 residues. The CDR3: CASSDGTGDEQYF. CDR3 DNA: TGCGCCAGCAGCGACGGGACAGGGGACGAGCAGTACTTC.

Comment on this clonotype: The final CDR3 position lacks the conserved phenylalanine or tryptophan, pointing to a likely read error. The rearrangement joins TRBV13 to TRBJ2-7; no reliable D call. V was clipped by 0 bases and J by 2 bases, with 8 bases between them. Germline loops: CDR1 PRHDT, CDR2 FYEKMQ (reference sequence). There are 14 residues in the CDR3. In DNA, the CDR3 is TGTGCCAGCAGCTTAGGGGTGAAACCCTACGAGCAGTACCTC. Translated: CASSLGVKPYEQYL.

The chain combines TRBV20-1 with TRBJ2-1; tentatively, D is TRBD1 or TRBD2 (5 bases each). In germline, CDR1 is DFQATT, CDR2 SNEGSKA (reference sequence). The CDR3 loop spans 14 amino acids. The V end lost 5 bases, the J end lost 8 bases, and 19 bases lay between the germline ends. The CDR3 DNA is TGCAGTGCTCCACAGGACCGGGGATTTTATGAGCAGTTCTTC. Protein: CSAPQDRGFYEQFF.

The chain has TRBV12-3 or TRBV12-4 and TRBJ2-2; a possible D gene is TRBD2 (5 bases). There are 13 residues in the CDR3. V lost 3 bases and J lost 10, with 12 bases in between. The CDR3, as DNA: TGTGCCAGCAGTTTGCGGGCCGGGCTGGAGCTGTTTTTT. This gives the protein CASSLRAGLELFF.